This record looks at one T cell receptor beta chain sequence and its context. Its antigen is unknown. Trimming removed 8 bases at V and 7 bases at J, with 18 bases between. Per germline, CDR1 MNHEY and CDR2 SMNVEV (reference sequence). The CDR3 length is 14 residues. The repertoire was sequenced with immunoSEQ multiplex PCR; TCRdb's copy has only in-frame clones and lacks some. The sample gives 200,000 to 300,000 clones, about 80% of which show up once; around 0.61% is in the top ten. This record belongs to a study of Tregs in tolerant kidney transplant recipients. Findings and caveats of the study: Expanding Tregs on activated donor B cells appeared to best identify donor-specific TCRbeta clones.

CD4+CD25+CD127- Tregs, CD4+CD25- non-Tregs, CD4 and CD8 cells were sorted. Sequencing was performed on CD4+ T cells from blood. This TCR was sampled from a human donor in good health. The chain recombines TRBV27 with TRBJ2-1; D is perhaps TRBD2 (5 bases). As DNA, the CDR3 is TGTGCCAGCCTCTCCTGGGGAGATAGGAATGAGCAGTTCTTC. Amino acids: CASLSWGDRNEQFF.